Sequencing of this T cell receptor beta chain was carried out in a study of identical twins. Points from the study as a whole: Surplus twin overlap in beta out-of-frame sequences was less pronounced.

Concerning this clonotype: Antigen specificity is unknown.

MiXCR was run by TCRdb on the 5' RACE reads, yielding one entry per CDR3 protein. This sample has about 190,000 distinct CDR3 sequences, with around a sixth found just once. The data also belong to a second study, concerning T cells expressing NK-cell markers. This second study says: Of the CD8+ T cell pool in roughly 6 donors, roughly 1.0-7.5% was accounted for by dominant NKG2C+ clonotypes.

The sample taken for sequencing was CD8+ T cells sorted from blood. This receptor was taken from a woman between 18 and 30 years old in good health.

This CDR3 reads CSARDWGNQETQYF. DNA of the CDR3: TGCAGTGCTAGAGATTGGGGGAACCAAGAGACCCAGTACTTC. The chain uses TRBV20-1 and TRBJ2-5; D may correspond to TRBD1 or TRBD2 (5 bases each). V shed 0 bases and J shed 0 bases, with 8 bases lying between them. The CDR3 spans 14 residues. Germline V CDR1 and CDR2: DFQATT, SNEGSKA (reference sequence).